This TCR beta chain was documented in a study of CXCR3-negative and CXCR3-positive naive CD8 T cells. About the research overall: Total TRB output reached 130 million to 150 million reads, about 1.5 +/- 0.3 million per library.

This CDR3 comprises 13 residues. Looked up from germline, CDR1 is LGHNA and CDR2 is YSLEER. UMI-labeled TRB cDNA libraries were prepared by 5' RACE. TCRdb reprocessed the 5' RACE reads and stores each CDR3 protein as one record, lacking DNA. This table lists about 43,000 distinct CDR3 sequences. What was sequenced was memory CD8+ T cells from blood. This receptor was obtained from a human donor in good health. Some clones in this sample may be carry-over from other donors' samples. The rearrangement links TRBV4-3 to TRBJ2-7. CDR3 sequence reads: CASSQDQEYEQYF.